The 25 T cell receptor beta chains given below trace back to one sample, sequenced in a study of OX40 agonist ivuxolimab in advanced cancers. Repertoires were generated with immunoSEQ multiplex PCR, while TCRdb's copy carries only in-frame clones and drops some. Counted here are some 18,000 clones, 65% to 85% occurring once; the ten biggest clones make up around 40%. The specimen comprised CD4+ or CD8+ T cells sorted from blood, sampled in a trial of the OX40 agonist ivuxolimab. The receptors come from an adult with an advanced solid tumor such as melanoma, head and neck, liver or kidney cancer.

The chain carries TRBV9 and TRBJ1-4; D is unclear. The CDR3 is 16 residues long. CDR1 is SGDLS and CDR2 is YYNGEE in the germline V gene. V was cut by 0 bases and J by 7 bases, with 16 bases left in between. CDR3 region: CASSVESVGPVEKLFF. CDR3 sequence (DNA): TGTGCCAGCAGCGTAGAGTCTGTGGGTCCGGTTGAAAAACTGTTTTTT.

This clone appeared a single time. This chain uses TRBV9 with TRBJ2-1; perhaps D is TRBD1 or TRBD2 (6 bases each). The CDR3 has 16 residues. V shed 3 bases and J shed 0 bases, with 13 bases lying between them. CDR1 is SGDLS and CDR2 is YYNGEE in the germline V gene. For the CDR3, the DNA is TGTGCCAGCAGCGAAGGGGGGTCGTACTCCTACAATGAGCAGTTCTTC. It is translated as CASSEGGSYSYNEQFF. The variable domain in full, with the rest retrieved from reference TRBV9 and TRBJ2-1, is DSGVTQTPKHLITATGQRVTLRCSPRSGDLSVYWYQQSLDQGLQFLIQYYNGEERAKGNILERFSAQQFPDLHSELNLSSLELGDSALYFCASSEGGSYSYNEQFFGPGTRLTVL.

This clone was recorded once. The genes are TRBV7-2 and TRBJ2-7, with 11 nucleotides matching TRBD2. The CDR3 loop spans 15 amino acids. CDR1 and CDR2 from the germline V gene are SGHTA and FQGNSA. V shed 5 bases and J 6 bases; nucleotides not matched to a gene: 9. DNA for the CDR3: TGTGCCAGCAGCCCTCATAGCGGGGGGGCGCGCGAGCAGTACTTC. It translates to CASSPHSGGAREQYF.

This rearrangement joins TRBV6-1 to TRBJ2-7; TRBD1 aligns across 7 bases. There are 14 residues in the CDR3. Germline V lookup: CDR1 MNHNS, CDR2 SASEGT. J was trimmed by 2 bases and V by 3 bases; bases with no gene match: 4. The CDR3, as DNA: TGTGCCAGCAGTGAGACAGGGACCCCCTACGAGCAGTACTTC. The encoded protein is CASSETGTPYEQYF.

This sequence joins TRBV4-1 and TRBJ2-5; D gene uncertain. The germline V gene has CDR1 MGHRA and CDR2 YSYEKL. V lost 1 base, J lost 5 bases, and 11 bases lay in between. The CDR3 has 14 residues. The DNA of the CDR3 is TGCGCCAGCAGCCAAGGGGCGTCGACGGAGACCCAGTACTTC. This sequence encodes CASSQGASTETQYF.

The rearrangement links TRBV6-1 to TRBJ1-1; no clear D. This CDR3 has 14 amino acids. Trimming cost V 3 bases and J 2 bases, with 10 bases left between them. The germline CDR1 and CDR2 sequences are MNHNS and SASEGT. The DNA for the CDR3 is TGTGCCAGCAGTGAGATCGCCGGCAACACTGAAGCTTTCTTT. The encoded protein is CASSEIAGNTEAFF.

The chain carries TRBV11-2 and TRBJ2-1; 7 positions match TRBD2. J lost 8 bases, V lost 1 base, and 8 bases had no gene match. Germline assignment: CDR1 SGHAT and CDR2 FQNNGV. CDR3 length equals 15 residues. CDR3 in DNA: TGTGCCAGCAGCTTAGGTCGGGGGGATTGGGATGAGCAGTTCTTC. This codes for CASSLGRGDWDEQFF.

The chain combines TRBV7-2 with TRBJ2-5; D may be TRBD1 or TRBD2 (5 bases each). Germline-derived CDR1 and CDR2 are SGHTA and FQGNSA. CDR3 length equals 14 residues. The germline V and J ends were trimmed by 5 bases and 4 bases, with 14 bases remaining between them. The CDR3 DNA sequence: TGTGCCAGCAGCCCCGGGGCTGGCCCAGAGACCCAGTACTTC. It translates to CASSPGAGPETQYF. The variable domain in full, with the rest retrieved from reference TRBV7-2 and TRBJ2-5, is GAGVSQSPSNKVTEKGKDVELRCDPISGHTALYWYRQSLGQGLEFLIYFQGNSAPDKSGLPSDRFSAERTGGSVSTLTIQRTQQEDSAVYLCASSPGAGPETQYFGPGTRLLVL.

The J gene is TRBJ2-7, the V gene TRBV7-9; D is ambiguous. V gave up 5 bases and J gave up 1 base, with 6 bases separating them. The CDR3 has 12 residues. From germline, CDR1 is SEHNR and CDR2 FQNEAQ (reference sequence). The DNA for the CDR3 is TGTGCCAGCAGCCTGACATCCTACGAGCAGTACTTC. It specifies CASSLTSYEQYF.

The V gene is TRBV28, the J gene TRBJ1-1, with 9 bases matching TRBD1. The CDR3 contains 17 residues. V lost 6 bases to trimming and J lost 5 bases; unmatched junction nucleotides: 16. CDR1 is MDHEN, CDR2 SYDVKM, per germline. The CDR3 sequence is CASRPLGFVGTGTEAFF. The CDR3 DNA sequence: TGTGCCAGCAGACCTTTAGGGTTTGTTGGGACAGGGACTGAAGCTTTCTTT. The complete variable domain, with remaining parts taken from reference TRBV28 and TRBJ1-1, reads DVKVTQSSRYLVKRTGEKVFLECVQDMDHENMFWYRQDPGLGLRLIYFSYDVKMKEKGDIPEGYSVSREKKERFSLILESASTNQTSMYLCASRPLGFVGTGTEAFFGQGTRLTVV.

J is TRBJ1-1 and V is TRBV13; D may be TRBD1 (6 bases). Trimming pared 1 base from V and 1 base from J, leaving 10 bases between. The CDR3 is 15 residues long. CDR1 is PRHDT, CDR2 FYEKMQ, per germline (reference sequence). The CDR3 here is CASSLEGTQNTEAFF. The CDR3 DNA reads TGTGCCAGCAGCTTAGAGGGGACACAGAACACTGAAGCTTTCTTT. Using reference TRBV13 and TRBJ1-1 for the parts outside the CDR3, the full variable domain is AAGVIQSPRHLIKEKRETATLKCYPIPRHDTVYWYQQGPGQDPQFLISFYEKMQSDKGSIPDRFSAQQFSDYHSELNMSSLELGDSALYFCASSLEGTQNTEAFFGQGTRLTVV.

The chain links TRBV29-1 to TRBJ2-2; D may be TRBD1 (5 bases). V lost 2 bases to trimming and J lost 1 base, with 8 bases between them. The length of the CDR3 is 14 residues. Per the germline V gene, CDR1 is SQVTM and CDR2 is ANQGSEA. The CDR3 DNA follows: TGCAGCGTTGAACAGGGTCTGAACACCGGGGAGCTGTTTTTT. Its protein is CSVEQGLNTGELFF.

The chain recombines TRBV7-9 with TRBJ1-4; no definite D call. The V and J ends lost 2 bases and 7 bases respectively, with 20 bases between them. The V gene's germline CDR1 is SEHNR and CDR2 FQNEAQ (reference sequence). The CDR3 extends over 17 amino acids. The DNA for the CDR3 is TGTGCCAGCAGCTTATTACCACAGACAAAGGAGGGTGAAAAACTGTTTTTT. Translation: CASSLLPQTKEGEKLFF.

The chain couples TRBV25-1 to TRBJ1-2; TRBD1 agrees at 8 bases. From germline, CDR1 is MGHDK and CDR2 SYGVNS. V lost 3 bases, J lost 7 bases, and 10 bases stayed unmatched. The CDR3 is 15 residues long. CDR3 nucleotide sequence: TGTGCCAGCAGTGATGGGAACAGGGGGACGGGTGGCTACACCTTC. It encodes CASSDGNRGTGGYTF.

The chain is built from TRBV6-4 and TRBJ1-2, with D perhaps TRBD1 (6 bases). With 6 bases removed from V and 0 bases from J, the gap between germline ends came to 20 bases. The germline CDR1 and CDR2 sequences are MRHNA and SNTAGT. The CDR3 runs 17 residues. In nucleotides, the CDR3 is TGTGCCAGCAGCCCGACCCCGGACAGCCTAGCTAACTATGGCTACACCTTC. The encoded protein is CASSPTPDSLANYGYTF.

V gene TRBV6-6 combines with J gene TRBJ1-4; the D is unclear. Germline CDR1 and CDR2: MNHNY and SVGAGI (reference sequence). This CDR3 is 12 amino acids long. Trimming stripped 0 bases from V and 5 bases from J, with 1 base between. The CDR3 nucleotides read TGTGCCAGCAGTTACTCCAATGAAAAACTGTTTTTT. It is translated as CASSYSNEKLFF.

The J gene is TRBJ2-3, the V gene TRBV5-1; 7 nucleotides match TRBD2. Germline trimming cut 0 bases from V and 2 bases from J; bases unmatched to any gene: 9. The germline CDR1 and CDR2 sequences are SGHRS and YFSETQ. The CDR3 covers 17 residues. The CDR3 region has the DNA TGCGCCAGCAGCTTGGTCGGGGGGTTTGAGCCCACAGATACGCAGTATTTT. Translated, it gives CASSLVGGFEPTDTQYF.

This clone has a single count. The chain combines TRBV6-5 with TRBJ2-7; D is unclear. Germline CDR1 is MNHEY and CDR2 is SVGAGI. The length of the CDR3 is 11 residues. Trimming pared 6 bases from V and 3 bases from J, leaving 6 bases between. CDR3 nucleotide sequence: TGTGCCAGCAGCCTAGGCTACGAGCAGTACTTC. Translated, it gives CASSLGYEQYF.

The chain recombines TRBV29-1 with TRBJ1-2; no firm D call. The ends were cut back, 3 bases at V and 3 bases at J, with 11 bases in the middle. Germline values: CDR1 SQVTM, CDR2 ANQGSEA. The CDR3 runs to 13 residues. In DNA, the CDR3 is TGCAGCGTTGAGTGGGAATCACACTATGGCTACACCTTC. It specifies CSVEWESHYGYTF. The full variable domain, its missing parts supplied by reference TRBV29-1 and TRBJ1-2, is SAVISQKPSRDICQRGTSLTIQCQVDSQVTMMFWYRQQPGQSLTLIATANQGSEATYESGFVIDKFPISRPNLTFSTLTVSNMSPEDSSIYLCSVEWESHYGYTFGSGTRLTVV.

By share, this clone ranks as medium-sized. The CDR3 nucleotides are TGTGCCAGCAGTGAAGCGCGACTAAATCGAGGGGAGCTGTTTTTT. Translation gives CASSEARLNRGELFF. This chain uses TRBV6-1 with TRBJ2-2; TRBD2 might be the D (5 bases). V was clipped by 0 bases and J by 8 bases, with 13 bases between them. The CDR3 is 15 amino acids. Germline-derived CDR1 and CDR2 are MNHNS and SASEGT.

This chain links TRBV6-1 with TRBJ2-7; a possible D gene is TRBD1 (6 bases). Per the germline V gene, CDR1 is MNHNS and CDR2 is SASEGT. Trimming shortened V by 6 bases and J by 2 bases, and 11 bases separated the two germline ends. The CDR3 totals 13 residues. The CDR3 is CASRPQGTYEQYF. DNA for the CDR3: TGTGCCAGCAGACCCCAGGGGACCTACGAGCAGTACTTC.

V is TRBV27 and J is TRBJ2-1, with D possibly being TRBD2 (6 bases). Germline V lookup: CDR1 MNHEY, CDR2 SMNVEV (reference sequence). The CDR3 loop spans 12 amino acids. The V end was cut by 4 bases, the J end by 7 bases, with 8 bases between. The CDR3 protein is CASSSAGNEQFF. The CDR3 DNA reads TGTGCCAGCAGTTCGGCGGGGAATGAGCAGTTCTTC.

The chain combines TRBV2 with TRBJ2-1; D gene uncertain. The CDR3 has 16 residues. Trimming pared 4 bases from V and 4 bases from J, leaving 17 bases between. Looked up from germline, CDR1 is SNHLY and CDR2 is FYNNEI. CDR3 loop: CASSGVGYSSYNEQFF. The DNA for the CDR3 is TGTGCCAGCAGTGGGGTCGGATACTCCTCTTACAATGAGCAGTTCTTC. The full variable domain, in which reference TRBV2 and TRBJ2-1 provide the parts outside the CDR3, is EPEVTQTPSHQVTQMGQEVILRCVPISNHLYFYWYRQILGQKVEFLVSFYNNEISEKSEIFDDQFSVERPDGSNFTLKIRSTKLEDSAMYFCASSGVGYSSYNEQFFGPGTRLTVL.

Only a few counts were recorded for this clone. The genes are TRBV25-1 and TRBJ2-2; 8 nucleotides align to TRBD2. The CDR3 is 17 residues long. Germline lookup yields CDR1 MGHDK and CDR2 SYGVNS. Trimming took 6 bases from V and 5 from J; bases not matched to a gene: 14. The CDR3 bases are TGTGCCAGCAGGCCGGCTGTTGCGGGGGGTAGGACCGGGGAGCTGTTTTTT. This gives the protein CASRPAVAGGRTGELFF.

The CDR3 spells CASAEDNSGNTIYF. Here the CDR3 DNA reads TGTGCCAGCGCCGAAGACAACTCTGGAAACACCATATATTTT. V and J are TRBV2 and TRBJ1-3; D is ambiguous. V was shortened by 8 bases and J by 0 bases, with 11 bases between the two germline ends. This CDR3 contains 14 residues. The germline V gene has CDR1 SNHLY and CDR2 FYNNEI.